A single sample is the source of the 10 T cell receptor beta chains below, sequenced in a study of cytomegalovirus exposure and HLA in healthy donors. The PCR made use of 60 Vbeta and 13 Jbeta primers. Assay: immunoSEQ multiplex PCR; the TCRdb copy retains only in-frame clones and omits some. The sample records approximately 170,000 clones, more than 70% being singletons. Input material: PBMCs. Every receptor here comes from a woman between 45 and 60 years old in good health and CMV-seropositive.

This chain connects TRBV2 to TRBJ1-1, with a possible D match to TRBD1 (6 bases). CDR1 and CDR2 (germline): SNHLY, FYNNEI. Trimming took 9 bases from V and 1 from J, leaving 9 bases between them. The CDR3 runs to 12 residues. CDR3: CASEQGNTEAFF. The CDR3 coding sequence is TGTGCCAGTGAACAGGGGAACACTGAAGCTTTCTTT.

In nucleotides, the CDR3 is TGTGCCAGTAGTATAATTAGCGGGGGGCTGCAAGAGACCCAGTACTTC. Translation: CASSIISGGLQETQYF. This sequence joins TRBV19 and TRBJ2-5; TRBD2 matches at 10 bases. The germline CDR1 and CDR2 sequences are LNHDA and SQIVND (reference sequence). With 2 bases clipped from V and 2 bases from J, the junction kept 5 bases outside the gene matches. CDR3 size: 16 residues. The whole variable domain, remainder taken from reference TRBV19 and TRBJ2-5, is DGGITQSPKYLFRKEGQNVTLSCEQNLNHDAMYWYRQDPGQGLRLIYYSQIVNDFQKGDIAEGYSVSREKKESFPLTVTSAQKNPTAFYLCASSIISGGLQETQYFGPGTRLLVL.

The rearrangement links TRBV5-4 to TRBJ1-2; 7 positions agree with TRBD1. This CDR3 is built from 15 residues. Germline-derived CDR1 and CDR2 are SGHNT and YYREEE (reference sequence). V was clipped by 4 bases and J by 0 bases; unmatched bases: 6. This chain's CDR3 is CASSPGDRSNYGYTF. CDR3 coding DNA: TGTGCCAGCAGCCCGGGGGACAGATCTAACTATGGCTACACCTTC.

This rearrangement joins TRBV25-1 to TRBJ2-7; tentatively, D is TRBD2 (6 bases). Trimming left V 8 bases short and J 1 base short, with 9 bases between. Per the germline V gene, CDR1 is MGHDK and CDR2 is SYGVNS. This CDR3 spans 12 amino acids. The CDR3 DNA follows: TGTGCCAGCCGCCGGGGGTCCTACGAGCAGTACTTC. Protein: CASRRGSYEQYF.

For the CDR3, the DNA is TGTGCCAGCAGCCCCACCGGGACAGGGGGCGGAGGCTATGGCTACACCTTC. Amino acid sequence: CASSPTGTGGGGYGYTF. The V call is TRBV7-2, the J call TRBJ1-2; TRBD1 matches at 12 bases. Germline assignment: CDR1 SGHTA and CDR2 FQGNSA. The J segment lost 4 bases and the V segment lost 5 bases, leaving 11 bases of the junction unmatched. The CDR3 is 17 amino acids.

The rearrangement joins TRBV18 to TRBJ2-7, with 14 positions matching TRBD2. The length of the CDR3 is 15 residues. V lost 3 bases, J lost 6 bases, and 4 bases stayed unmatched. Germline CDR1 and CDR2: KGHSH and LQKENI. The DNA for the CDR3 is TGTGCCAGCTCACCGCCCGGGACTAGCGGGAGCGAGCAGTACTTC. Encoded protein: CASSPPGTSGSEQYF.

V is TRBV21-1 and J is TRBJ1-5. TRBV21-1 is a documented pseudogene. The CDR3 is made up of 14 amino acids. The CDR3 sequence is CASSKSGGPPPQHF. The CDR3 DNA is TGTGCCAGCAGCAAATCGGGGGGCCCCCCGCCCCAGCATTTT.

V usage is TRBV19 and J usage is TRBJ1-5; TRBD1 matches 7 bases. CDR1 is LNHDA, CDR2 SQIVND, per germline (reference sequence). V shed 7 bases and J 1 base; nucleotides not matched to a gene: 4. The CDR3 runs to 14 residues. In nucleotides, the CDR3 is TGTGCCAGTACCACCAGGGGGAGCAATCAGCCCCAGCATTTT. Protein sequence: CASTTRGSNQPQHF.

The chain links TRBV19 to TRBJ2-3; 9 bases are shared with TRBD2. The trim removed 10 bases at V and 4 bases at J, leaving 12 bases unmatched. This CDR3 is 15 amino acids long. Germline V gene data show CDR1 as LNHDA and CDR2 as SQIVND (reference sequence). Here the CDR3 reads CATRAWTSEADTQYF. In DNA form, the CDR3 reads TGTGCCACCAGGGCCTGGACTAGCGAGGCAGATACGCAGTATTTT.

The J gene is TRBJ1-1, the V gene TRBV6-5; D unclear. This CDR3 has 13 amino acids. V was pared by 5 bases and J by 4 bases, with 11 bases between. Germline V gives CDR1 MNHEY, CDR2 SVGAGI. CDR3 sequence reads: CASSPGASTEAFF. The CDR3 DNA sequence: TGTGCCAGCAGTCCAGGTGCGAGCACTGAAGCTTTCTTT.